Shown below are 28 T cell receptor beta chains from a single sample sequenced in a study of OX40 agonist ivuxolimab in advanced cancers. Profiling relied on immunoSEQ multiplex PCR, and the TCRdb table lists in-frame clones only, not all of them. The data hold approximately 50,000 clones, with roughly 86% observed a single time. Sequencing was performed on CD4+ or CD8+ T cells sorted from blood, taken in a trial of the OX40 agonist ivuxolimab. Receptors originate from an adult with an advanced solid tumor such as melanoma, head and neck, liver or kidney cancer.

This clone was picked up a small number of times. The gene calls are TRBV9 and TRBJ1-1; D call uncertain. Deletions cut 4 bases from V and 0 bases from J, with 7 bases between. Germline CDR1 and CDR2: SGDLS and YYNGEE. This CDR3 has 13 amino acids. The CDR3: CASSLAVNTEAFF. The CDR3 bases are TGTGCCAGCAGCTTAGCGGTGAACACTGAAGCTTTCTTT. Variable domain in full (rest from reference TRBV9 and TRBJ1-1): DSGVTQTPKHLITATGQRVTLRCSPRSGDLSVYWYQQSLDQGLQFLIQYYNGEERAKGNILERFSAQQFPDLHSELNLSSLELGDSALYFCASSLAVNTEAFFGQGTRLTVV.

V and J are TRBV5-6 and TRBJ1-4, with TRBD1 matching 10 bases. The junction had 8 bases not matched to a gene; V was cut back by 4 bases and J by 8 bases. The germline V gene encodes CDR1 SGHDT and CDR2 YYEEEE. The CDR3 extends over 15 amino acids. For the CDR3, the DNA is TGTGCCAGCAGCCCTGGGACAGGGGAGGCGGAAAAACTGTTTTTT. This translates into CASSPGTGEAEKLFF. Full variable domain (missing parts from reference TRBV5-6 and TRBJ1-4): DAGVTQSPTHLIKTRGQQVTLRCSPKSGHDTVSWYQQALGQGPQFIFQYYEEEERQRGNFPDRFSGHQFPNYSSELNVNALLLGDSALYLCASSPGTGEAEKLFFGSGTQLSVL.

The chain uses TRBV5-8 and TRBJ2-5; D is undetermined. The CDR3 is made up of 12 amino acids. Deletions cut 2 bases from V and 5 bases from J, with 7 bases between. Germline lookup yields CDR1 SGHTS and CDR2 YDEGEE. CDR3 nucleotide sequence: TGTGCCAGCAGCTTAATCCGGGAGACCCAGTACTTC. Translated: CASSLIRETQYF.

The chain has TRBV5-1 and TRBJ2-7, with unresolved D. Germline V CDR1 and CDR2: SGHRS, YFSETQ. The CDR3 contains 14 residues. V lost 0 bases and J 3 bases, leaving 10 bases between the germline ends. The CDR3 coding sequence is TGCGCCAGCAGCTTGGACAAACACAGCTACGAGCAGTACTTC. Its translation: CASSLDKHSYEQYF.

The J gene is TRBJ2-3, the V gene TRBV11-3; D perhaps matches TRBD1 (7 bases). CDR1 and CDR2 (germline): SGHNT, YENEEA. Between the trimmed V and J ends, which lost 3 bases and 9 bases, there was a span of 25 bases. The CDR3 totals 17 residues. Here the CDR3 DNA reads TGTGCCAGCAGCTTGGAGGGGGCAACCCCAGGAAAAGACACGCAGTATTTT. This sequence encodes CASSLEGATPGKDTQYF.

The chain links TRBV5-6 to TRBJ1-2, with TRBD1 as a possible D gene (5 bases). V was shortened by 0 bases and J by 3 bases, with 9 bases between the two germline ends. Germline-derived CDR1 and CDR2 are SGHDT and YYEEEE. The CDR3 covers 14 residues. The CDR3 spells CASSLEGSYYGYTF. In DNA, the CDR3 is TGTGCCAGCAGCTTGGAGGGGTCATACTATGGCTACACCTTC.

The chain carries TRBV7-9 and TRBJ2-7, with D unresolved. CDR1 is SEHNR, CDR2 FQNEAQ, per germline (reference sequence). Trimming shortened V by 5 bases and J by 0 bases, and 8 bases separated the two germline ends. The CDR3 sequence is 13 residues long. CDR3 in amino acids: CASSKTDSYEQYF. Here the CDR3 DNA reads TGTGCCAGCAGCAAAACAGACTCCTACGAGCAGTACTTC.

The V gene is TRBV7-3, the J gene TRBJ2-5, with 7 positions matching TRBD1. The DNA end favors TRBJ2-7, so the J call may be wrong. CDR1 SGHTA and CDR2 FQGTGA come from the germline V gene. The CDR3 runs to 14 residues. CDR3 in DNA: TGTGCCAGCAGCTTAGAAAGGGGGCCGGTCGAGCAGTACTTC. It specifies CASSLERGPVEQYF.

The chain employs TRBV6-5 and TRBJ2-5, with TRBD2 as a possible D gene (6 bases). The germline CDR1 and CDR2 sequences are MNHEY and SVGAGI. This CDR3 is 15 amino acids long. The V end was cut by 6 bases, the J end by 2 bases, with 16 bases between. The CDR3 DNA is TGTGCCAGCAGGATCCGAGGGGCGGGGCAAGAGACCCAGTACTTC. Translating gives CASRIRGAGQETQYF.

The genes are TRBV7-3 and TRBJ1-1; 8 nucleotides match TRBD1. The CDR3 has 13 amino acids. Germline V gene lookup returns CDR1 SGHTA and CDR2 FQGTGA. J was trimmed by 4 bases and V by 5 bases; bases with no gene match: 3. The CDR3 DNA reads TGTGCCAGCAGCGCAGACAGGGGCACTGAAGCTTTCTTT. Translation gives CASSADRGTEAFF.

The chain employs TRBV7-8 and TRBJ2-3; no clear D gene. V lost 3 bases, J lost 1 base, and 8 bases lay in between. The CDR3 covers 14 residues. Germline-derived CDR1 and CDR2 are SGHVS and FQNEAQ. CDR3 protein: CASSFETRTDTQYF. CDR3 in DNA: TGTGCCAGCAGCTTCGAGACACGCACAGATACGCAGTATTTT.

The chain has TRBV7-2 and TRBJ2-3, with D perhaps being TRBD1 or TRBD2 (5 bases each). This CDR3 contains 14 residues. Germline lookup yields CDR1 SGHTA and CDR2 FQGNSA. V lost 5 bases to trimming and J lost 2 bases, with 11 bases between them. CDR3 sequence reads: CASSEGPFTDTQYF. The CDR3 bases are TGTGCCAGCAGCGAGGGACCGTTCACAGATACGCAGTATTTT.

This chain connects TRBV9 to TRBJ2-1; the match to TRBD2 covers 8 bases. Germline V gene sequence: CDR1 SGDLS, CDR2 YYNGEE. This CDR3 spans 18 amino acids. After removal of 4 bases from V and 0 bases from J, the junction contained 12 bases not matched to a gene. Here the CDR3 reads CASSPGSSGWGSYNEQFF. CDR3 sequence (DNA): TGTGCCAGCAGCCCCGGGTCTAGCGGGTGGGGCTCCTACAATGAGCAGTTCTTC.

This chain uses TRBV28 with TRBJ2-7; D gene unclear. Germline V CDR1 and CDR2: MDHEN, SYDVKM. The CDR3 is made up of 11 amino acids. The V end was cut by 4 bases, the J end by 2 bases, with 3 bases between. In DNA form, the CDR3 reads TGTGCCAGCAGTTCCCCCTACGAGCAGTACTTC. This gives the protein CASSSPYEQYF.

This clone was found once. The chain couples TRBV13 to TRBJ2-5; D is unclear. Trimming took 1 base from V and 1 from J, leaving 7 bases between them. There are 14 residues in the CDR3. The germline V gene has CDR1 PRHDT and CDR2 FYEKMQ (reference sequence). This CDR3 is CASSLDRRQETQYF. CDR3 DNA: TGTGCCAGCAGCTTAGATCGACGCCAAGAGACCCAGTACTTC. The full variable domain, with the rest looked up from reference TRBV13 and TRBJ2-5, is AAGVIQSPRHLIKEKRETATLKCYPIPRHDTVYWYQQGPGQDPQFLISFYEKMQSDKGSIPDRFSAQQFSDYHSELNMSSLELGDSALYFCASSLDRRQETQYFGPGTRLLVL.

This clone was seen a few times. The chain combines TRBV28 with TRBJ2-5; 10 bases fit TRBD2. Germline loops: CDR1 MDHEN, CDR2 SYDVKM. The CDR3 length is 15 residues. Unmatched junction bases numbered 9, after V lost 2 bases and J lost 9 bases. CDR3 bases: TGTGCCAGCAGTTTACGGCTAGCGGGGGCCGGGGCCCAGTACTTC. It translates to CASSLRLAGAGAQYF.

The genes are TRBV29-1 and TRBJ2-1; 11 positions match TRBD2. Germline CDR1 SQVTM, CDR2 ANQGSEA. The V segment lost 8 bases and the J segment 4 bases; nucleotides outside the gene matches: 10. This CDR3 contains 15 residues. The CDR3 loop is CSSPGSGRGYNEQFF. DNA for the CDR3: TGCAGCTCCCCGGGTAGCGGGAGGGGGTACAATGAGCAGTTCTTC.

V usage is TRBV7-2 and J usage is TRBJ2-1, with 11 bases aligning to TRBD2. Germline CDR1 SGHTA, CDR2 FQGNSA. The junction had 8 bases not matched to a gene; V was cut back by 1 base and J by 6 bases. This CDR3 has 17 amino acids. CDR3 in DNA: TGTGCCAGCAGCTTAGGAACTAGCGGGAGACGATTCAATGAGCAGTTCTTC. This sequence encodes CASSLGTSGRRFNEQFF.

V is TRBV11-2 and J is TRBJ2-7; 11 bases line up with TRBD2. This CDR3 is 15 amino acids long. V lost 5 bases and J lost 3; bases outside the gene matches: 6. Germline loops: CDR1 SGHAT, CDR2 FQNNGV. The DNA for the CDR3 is TGTGCCAGCAGCGCCGGGACTAGCGGACTCTACGAGCAGTACTTC. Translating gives CASSAGTSGLYEQYF. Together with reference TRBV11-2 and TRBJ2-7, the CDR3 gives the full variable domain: EAGVAQSPRYKIIEKRQSVAFWCNPISGHATLYWYQQILGQGPKLLIQFQNNGVVDDSQLPKDRFSAERLKGVDSTLKIQPAKLEDSAVYLCASSAGTSGLYEQYFGPGTRLTVT.

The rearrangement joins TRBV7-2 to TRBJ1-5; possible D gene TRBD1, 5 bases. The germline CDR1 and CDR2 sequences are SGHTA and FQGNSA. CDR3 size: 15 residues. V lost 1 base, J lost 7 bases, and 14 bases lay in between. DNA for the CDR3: TGTGCCAGCAGCTTAGATTTAACAGGTCGACAGCCCCAGCATTTT. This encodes CASSLDLTGRQPQHF.

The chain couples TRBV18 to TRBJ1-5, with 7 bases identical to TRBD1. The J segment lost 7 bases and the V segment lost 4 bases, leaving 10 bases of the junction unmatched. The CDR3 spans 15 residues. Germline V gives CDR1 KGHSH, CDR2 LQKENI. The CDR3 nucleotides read TGTGCCAGCTCACTCGGGACAGCCGGGGTCCAGCCCCAGCATTTT. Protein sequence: CASSLGTAGVQPQHF. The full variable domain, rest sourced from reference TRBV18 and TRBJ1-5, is NAGVMQNPRHLVRRRGQEARLRCSPMKGHSHVYWYRQLPEEGLKFMVYLQKENIIDESGMPKERFSAEFPKEGPSILRIQQVVRGDSAAYFCASSLGTAGVQPQHFGDGTRLSIL.

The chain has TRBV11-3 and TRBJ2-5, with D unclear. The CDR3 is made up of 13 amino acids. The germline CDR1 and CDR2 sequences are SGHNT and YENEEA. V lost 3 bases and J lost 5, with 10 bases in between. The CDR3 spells CASSFEERETQYF. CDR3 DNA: TGTGCCAGCAGCTTTGAGGAGCGTGAGACCCAGTACTTC.

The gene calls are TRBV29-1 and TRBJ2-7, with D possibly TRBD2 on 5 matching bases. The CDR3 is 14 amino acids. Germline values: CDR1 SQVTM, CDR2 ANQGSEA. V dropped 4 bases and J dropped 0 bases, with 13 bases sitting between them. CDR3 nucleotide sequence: TGCAGCGTTGTGCCAGCGGAGAGCTCCTACGAGCAGTACTTC. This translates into CSVVPAESSYEQYF.

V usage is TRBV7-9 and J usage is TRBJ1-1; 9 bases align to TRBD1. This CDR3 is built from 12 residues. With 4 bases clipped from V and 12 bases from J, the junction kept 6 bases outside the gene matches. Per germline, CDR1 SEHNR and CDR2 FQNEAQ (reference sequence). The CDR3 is CASSSRDRETFF. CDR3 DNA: TGTGCCAGCAGCTCACGGGACAGGGAGACTTTCTTT.

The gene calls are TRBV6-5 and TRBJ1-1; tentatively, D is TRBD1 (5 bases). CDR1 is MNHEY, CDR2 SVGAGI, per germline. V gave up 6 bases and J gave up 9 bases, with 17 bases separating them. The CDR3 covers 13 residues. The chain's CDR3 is CASRTPPTAKAFF. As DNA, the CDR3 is TGTGCCAGCAGGACACCTCCGACAGCTAAAGCTTTCTTT.

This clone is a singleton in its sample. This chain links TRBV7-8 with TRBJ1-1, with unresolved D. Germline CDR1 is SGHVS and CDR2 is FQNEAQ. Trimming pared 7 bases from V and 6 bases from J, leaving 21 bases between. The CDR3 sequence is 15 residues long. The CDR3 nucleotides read TGTGCCAGCATCCCGACGTCAGGTTGGAGATCTGAAGCTTTCTTT. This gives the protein CASIPTSGWRSEAFF.

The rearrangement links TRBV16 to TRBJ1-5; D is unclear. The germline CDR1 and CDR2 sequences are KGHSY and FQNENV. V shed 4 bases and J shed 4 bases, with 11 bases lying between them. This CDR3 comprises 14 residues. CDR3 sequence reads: CASSPSTLNQPQHF. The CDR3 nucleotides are TGTGCCAGCAGCCCCTCAACACTGAATCAGCCCCAGCATTTT.

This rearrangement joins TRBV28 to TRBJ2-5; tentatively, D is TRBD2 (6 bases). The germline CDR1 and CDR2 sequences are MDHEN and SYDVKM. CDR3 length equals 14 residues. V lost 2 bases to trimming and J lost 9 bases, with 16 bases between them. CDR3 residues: CASSLAGPSSAQYF. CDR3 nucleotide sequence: TGTGCCAGCAGTTTAGCGGGACCTTCTTCGGCCCAGTACTTC.